A selection of T cell receptor beta chains follows, all from one sample in a study of T cell repertoires in ileal Crohn's disease. Only in-frame clones appear in the TCRdb table, and some are missing; sequencing was by immunoSEQ multiplex PCR. The sample gives around 13,000 clones, 80% to 90% of which show up once; 6.5% is in the top ten. The sequencing sample was made of ileal tissue. The receptors here all came from an adult with Crohn's disease. Each CDR3 is given with its conserved first and last residue. A D gene is named only where the DNA matches it firmly. Clone sizes are given selectively: once, few, many, or a class where the clone is expanded.

size	V	J	D	DNA	CDR3
few	TRBV25-1	TRBJ2-7	TRBD2	TGTGCCACCGCTAGCGGAACCTACGAGCAGTACTTC	CATASGTYEQYF
NA	TRBV7-8	TRBJ2-7	TRBD1	TGTGCCAGCAGCTTAGTGACCACAGGGGCCAAATTCTACGAGCAGTACTTC	CASSLVTTGAKFYEQYF
NA	TRBV6-5	TRBJ2-7	TRBD2	TGTGCCAGCAGCCGGGGACTAGCGGGAGCGGAAGAGCAGTACTTC	CASSRGLAGAEEQYF
NA	TRBV23-1	TRBJ2-1	NA	TGCGCCAGCAGTCAATCAGGTCAGGGCAGGGAAGATTTTAGTGAGCAGTTCTTC	CASSQSGQGREDFSEQFF
once	TRBV2	TRBJ1-2	NA	TGTGCCAGCAGTGAACGGGCAGGACATATCGGCTACACCTTC	CASSERAGHIGYTF
NA	TRBV2	TRBJ2-1	NA	TGTGCCAGCAGTGACGGAGGAGGGGATGAGCAGTTCTTC	CASSDGGGDEQFF
NA	TRBV6-5	TRBJ1-5	TRBD1	TGTGCCAGCAGTGCGACAGGGGGCGCGGATCAGCCCCAGCATTTT	CASSATGGADQPQHF
NA	TRBV11-2	TRBJ2-4	NA	TGTGCCAGCAGCTCCAATCTCGGGGGGCGGGACATTCAGTACTTC	CASSSNLGGRDIQYF
NA	TRBV4-2	TRBJ1-6	TRBD1	TGTGCCAGCAGCCGGGGACAGTCTGGGGCCCTCCACTTT	CASSRGQSGALHF
few	TRBV6-5	TRBJ2-7	NA	TGTGCCAGCAACCAAAGAGGGCCGAGAAGAGGAGAGCAGTACTTC	CASNQRGPRRGEQYF
NA	TRBV30	TRBJ2-7	NA	TGTGCCTTGGACGGAGGAGGCGAGCAGTACTTC	CALDGGGEQYF
NA	TRBV9	TRBJ2-2	NA	TGTGCCAGCAGCGCGAACACCGAGGAGCTGTTTTTT	CASSANTEELFF
NA	TRBV18	TRBJ1-5	TRBD1	TGTGCCAGCTCACCTCAAGGACAGGGAAGCAATCAGCCCCAGCATTTT	CASSPQGQGSNQPQHF
NA	TRBV2	TRBJ2-5	TRBD2	TGTGCCAGCAGTCAGGCGGGGGGGCCCGGGACCCAGTACTTC	CASSQAGGPGTQYF
NA	TRBV30	TRBJ2-7	NA	TGTGCCGGCCGGGCCAACAATCAGGGGTACGAGCAGTACTTC	CAGRANNQGYEQYF
NA	TRBV25-1	TRBJ2-2	TRBD2	TGTGCCAGCAGGACGCATTTAGCGGGAGCCGGGGAGCTGTTTTTT	CASRTHLAGAGELFF
NA	TRBV7-9	TRBJ2-2	TRBD2	TGTGCCAGCAGCCCACGCAGTTCAGCGGGGGGTACCGGGGAGCTGTTTTTT	CASSPRSSAGGTGELFF
NA	TRBV11-2	TRBJ2-3	TRBD2	TGTGCCAGCAGCTTCCGGACTAGGGAATTCACAGATACGCAGTATTTT	CASSFRTREFTDTQYF
NA	TRBV27	TRBJ1-1	NA	TGTGCCAGCAGTTTAACTCAGGGCACTGAAGCTTTCTTT	CASSLTQGTEAFF
few	TRBV5-4	TRBJ1-3	NA	TGTGCCAGCAGCCCGGACATCTCTGGAAACACCATATATTTT	CASSPDISGNTIYF
NA	TRBV5-1	TRBJ2-1	TRBD2	TGCGCCAGCAGCTTCCGCCCTAGCGGGGGGGACATGGAGCAGTTCTTC	CASSFRPSGGDMEQFF
NA	TRBV7-9	TRBJ2-7	TRBD1	TGTGCCAGCACCATCATCGAGGGACAGGGAGGGCAGTACTTC	CASTIIEGQGGQYF
NA	TRBV18	TRBJ1-1	TRBD1	TGTGCCAGCTCACCGGACAGGGAGGTCACTGAAGCTTTCTTT	CASSPDREVTEAFF
NA	TRBV2	TRBJ1-6	TRBD1	TGTGCCAGCAGTTTCCGACAGGGGGAAACCGCGACGAATTCACCCCTCCACTTT	CASSFRQGETATNSPLHF
once	TRBV7-2	TRBJ1-2	TRBD1	TGTGCCAGCAGGTTTACAGGGGGGTCTGGCTACACCTTC	CASRFTGGSGYTF
NA	TRBV9	TRBJ1-1	NA	TGTGCCAGCAGCGTCGGGGGAAGGACTGAAGCTTTCTTT	CASSVGGRTEAFF
NA	TRBV4-1	TRBJ1-2	NA	TGCGCCAGCAGCCAAAGGGGGTCGGGACGGAACTATGGCTACACCTTC	CASSQRGSGRNYGYTF
NA	TRBV25-1	TRBJ1-2	NA	TGTGCCAGCAGTAGGGCTGCGGGTGGCTACACCTTC	CASSRAAGGYTF
NA	TRBV7-2	TRBJ2-3	NA	TGTGCCAGCAGACCGGCGGTAGGCACAGATACGCAGTATTTT	CASRPAVGTDTQYF